Included here is one T cell receptor beta chain sequence, with context. Its antigen is currently unknown. The CDR3 is made up of 16 amino acids. Looked up from germline, CDR1 is SEHNR and CDR2 is FQNEAQ (reference sequence). The V end was cut by 4 bases, the J end by 4 bases, with 19 bases between. The data were taken from a study of T cell responses to AZD1222 COVID-19 vaccine. Points from the study as a whole: White British donors predominated, females outnumbered males, and clonal diversity was possibly underestimated. Nearly half of unique spike-specific TCRs reportedly avoided B.1.351 and B.1.1.7 mutated regions.

The assay was immunoSEQ multiplex PCR, and TCRdb's table has in-frame clones only and misses some. The table has 99,000 or so clones, around 90% seen once. This receptor was identified in an adult in good health. The rearrangement links TRBV7-9 to TRBJ1-1; no clear D. The sequencing here drew on peripheral blood, taken on day 0 of AZD1222 vaccination. The CDR3 loop is CASSSLDRRESTEAFF. The DNA for the CDR3 is TGTGCCAGCAGCTCCCTGGATCGACGGGAGAGCACTGAAGCTTTCTTT.